This is a list of T cell receptor beta chains from one sample in a study of PD-L1 blockade in urothelial cancer. Here immunoSEQ multiplex PCR was the method, and the copy in TCRdb shows in-frame clones only, minus some. The table records about 25,000 clones, approximately 82% of them present only once. Sequences were derived from PBMCs, sampled around atezolizumab (anti-PD-L1) treatment. All receptors come from a man aged 70-80 years with urothelial cancer. The CDR3 runs from the conserved cysteine through the conserved F or W. D genes are given only for firm matches. The listing skips clone size in some rows; elsewhere it reads once, few, many or a size class.

j_gene	d_gene	v_gene	abundance	CDR3nt	CDR3aa
TRBJ1-1	-	TRBV28	-	TGTGCCAGCAGTTTGGGGCAGGAGACTGAAGCTTTCTTT	CASSLGQETEAFF
TRBJ1-2	-	TRBV4-2	-	TGTGCCAGCAGCCAAGTCGGGATAGTTAACTATGGCTACACCTTC	CASSQVGIVNYGYTF
TRBJ1-1	-	TRBV16	-	TGTGCCAGCAGCCAATTGATGATGGGCGTGAACACTGAAGCTTTCTTT	CASSQLMMGVNTEAFF
TRBJ1-1	-	TRBV10-3	few	TGTGCCATCAGTGAGTCGACGCGACAGAACACTGAAGCTTTCTTT	CAISESTRQNTEAFF
TRBJ1-1	-	TRBV10-3	-	TGTGCCATCAGTGAAAGGATCAGACAAATGAACACTGAAGCTTTCTTT	CAISERIRQMNTEAFF
TRBJ1-2	-	TRBV19	-	TGTGCCACCTTGGGGGGAATACGGTACAATGGCTACACCTTC	CATLGGIRYNGYTF
TRBJ2-7	-	TRBV7-6	-	TGTGCCAGCAGCTTGTCGACTTCTTCCTACGAGCAGTACTTC	CASSLSTSSYEQYF
TRBJ1-1	-	TRBV2	few	TGTGCCAGCAGCCAGGCGACTGAAGCTTTCTTT	CASSQATEAFF
TRBJ2-1	TRBD2	TRBV4-1	-	TGCGCCAGCAGCCAAGTCGTTAGCGGGAGTCGATCCTACAATGAGCAGTTCTTC	CASSQVVSGSRSYNEQFF
TRBJ1-1	TRBD1	TRBV6-5	-	TGTGCCAGCAGTTCCGGGACAGAGAACACTGAAGCTTTCTTT	CASSSGTENTEAFF
TRBJ1-5	-	TRBV4-1	-	TGCGCCAGCAGCTCCAACTCGTACGGCAATCAGCCCCAGCATTTT	CASSSNSYGNQPQHF
TRBJ1-1	TRBD1	TRBV6-6	-	TGTGCCGCCCGGACAGGGAACACTGAAGCTTTCTTT	CAARTGNTEAFF
TRBJ1-5	TRBD1	TRBV30	-	TGTGCCTGGAGGGGACAGGGGGATCAGCCCCAGCATTTT	CAWRGQGDQPQHF
TRBJ1-4	-	TRBV7-2	-	TGTGCCAGCAGGGGGGCTCCTAATGAAAAACTGTTTTTT	CASRGAPNEKLFF
TRBJ2-1	-	TRBV5-6	-	TGTGCCAGCAGCTTGGGGACTTCTTACAATGAGCAGTTCTTC	CASSLGTSYNEQFF
TRBJ2-3	TRBD2	TRBV19	-	TGTGCCAGTAGTACCCTTACTAGCGGGAACCCAGATACGCAGTATTTT	CASSTLTSGNPDTQYF
TRBJ2-7	-	TRBV7-2	-	TGTGCCAGCAGCTTAATTCAGGCCTACGAGCAGTACTTC	CASSLIQAYEQYF
TRBJ2-5	-	TRBV7-2	once	TGTGCCAGCAGCCCCCAGGGGCGGGTAGGGGAGACCCAGTACTTC	CASSPQGRVGETQYF
TRBJ2-1	-	TRBV5-1	-	TGCGCCAGCAGCTTGGTCCTCAATGAGCAGTTCTTC	CASSLVLNEQFF
TRBJ1-1	-	TRBV6-1	few	TGTGCCAGCAGTGAAGCCGACAGCGACACTGAAGCTTTCTTT	CASSEADSDTEAFF
TRBJ2-1	TRBD1	TRBV28	-	TGTGCCAGCAGTCTGGGACAGTACAATGAGCAGTTCTTC	CASSLGQYNEQFF
TRBJ2-1	-	TRBV5-1	once	TGCGCCAGCAGCTTTACCGGGAACTACAATGAGCAGTTCTTC	CASSFTGNYNEQFF
TRBJ2-5	-	TRBV2	-	TGTGCCAGCAGTGAAGCCTCCTTGGGGGCCGTCGGGACCCAGTACTTC	CASSEASLGAVGTQYF
TRBJ1-1	TRBD1	TRBV4-1	-	TGCGCCAGCAGCCAGACCGGGACAGCGAACACTGAAGCTTTCTTT	CASSQTGTANTEAFF
TRBJ2-7	-	TRBV15	-	TGTGCCACCAGCAGTGGGACACGAGCCTCCTACGAGCAGTACTTC	CATSSGTRASYEQYF
TRBJ2-7	TRBD2	TRBV7-2	-	TGTGCCAGCAGCCAAATACTAGCGGGAGGCTACGAGCAGTACTTC	CASSQILAGGYEQYF
TRBJ1-2	TRBD1	TRBV4-2	-	TGTGCCAGCAGCCAAGATAGACAGGGGTGGAGCTATGGCTACACCTTC	CASSQDRQGWSYGYTF
TRBJ1-1	-	TRBV5-1	few	TGCGCCAGCAGCTCGGGACATTTGAACACTGAAGCTTTCTTT	CASSSGHLNTEAFF
TRBJ2-1	TRBD2	TRBV4-3	-	TGCGCCAGCAGCCAAGATCTTACTAGCGGCAATGAGCAGTTCTTC	CASSQDLTSGNEQFF
TRBJ2-2	-	TRBV4-2	once	TGTGCCAGCAGCCGATCCGAAGGGGTAGGCGGGGAGCTGTTTTTT	CASSRSEGVGGELFF
TRBJ1-1	TRBD1	TRBV19	-	TGTGCCAGTAGCCCAGGGGGATCACTGGGCACTGAAGCTTTCTTT	CASSPGGSLGTEAFF
TRBJ2-1	TRBD1	TRBV29-1	-	TGCAGCGTTGAAGTTACCGGGACAGGGTCCGATGAGCAGTTCTTC	CSVEVTGTGSDEQFF